The T cell receptor beta chain under discussion was sequenced for a study of blood T cells in healthy people across ages. The CDR3 totals 16 residues. CDR1 and CDR2 from the germline V gene are DFQATT and SNEGSKA (reference sequence). Combining a sample-barcoded 5' primer with a J-beta primer mix, a second PCR ran for roughly 7 to 11 cycles. Each cDNA molecule was tagged by a template-switch adaptor with 12 random nucleotides. TCRdb re-derived calls from the 5' RACE reads in MiXCR, one entry per CDR3 protein. This sample has fewer than 900,000 distinct CDR3 sequences, with roughly 44% found just once.

Material for sequencing was blood. This receptor was obtained from a woman in her sixties in good health. This chain connects TRBV20-1 to TRBJ2-4; D is undetermined. The closer fit of TRBJ2-5 to the DNA end suggests the J call may be wrong. CDR3 in amino acids: CSARVMDRWFQETQYF. The CDR3 nucleotides read TGCAGTGCTAGAGTTATGGACCGGTGGTTTCAAGAGACCCAGTACTTC.